A single sample gave rise to the 5 T cell receptor beta chains below, sequenced in a study of blood T cell repertoires in COVID-19. Only in-frame clones appear in the TCRdb table, and some are missing; sequencing was by immunoSEQ multiplex PCR. This sample has 140,000 or so clones, with around 87% found just once. Sequencing was carried out using peripheral blood. The receptors here all came from a man between 45 and 60 years old who had recovered from COVID-19.

The chain links TRBV5-6 to TRBJ1-1; D might be TRBD1 (5 bases). The CDR3 contains 12 residues. The ends were cut back, 4 bases at V and 7 bases at J, with 11 bases in the middle. CDR1 and CDR2 (germline): SGHDT, YYEEEE. The CDR3 coding sequence is TGTGCCAGCAGCCAGGGAAGGGATGAAGCTTTCTTT. Translating gives CASSQGRDEAFF.

The chain employs TRBV19 and TRBJ1-5; D unresolved. Germline V lookup: CDR1 LNHDA, CDR2 SQIVND (reference sequence). The V and J ends lost 5 bases and 0 bases respectively, with 11 bases between them. The CDR3 loop spans 15 amino acids. The CDR3 protein is CASSASAASNQPQHF. CDR3 nucleotide sequence: TGTGCCAGTAGTGCGTCGGCGGCTAGCAATCAGCCCCAGCATTTT.

The count of this clone is one. The genes are TRBV4-2 and TRBJ2-5; TRBD1 matches 8 bases. After removal of 0 bases from V and 0 bases from J, the junction contained 3 bases not matched to a gene. CDR1 LGHNA and CDR2 YNFKEQ come from the germline V gene. CDR3 length: 16 residues. CDR3 sequence (DNA): TGTGCCAGCAGCCAAGAGCACAGGGGGTACCAAGAGACCCAGTACTTC. Translating it yields CASSQEHRGYQETQYF.

The gene calls are TRBV29-1 and TRBJ2-1, with 8 bases lining up with TRBD2. This CDR3 contains 14 residues. The germline V gene encodes CDR1 SQVTM and CDR2 ANQGSEA. The ends lost 5 bases at V and 7 bases at J; junction bases unmatched: 10. The CDR3 region has the DNA TGCAGCGTTACCTCGGGGGGGGCACGGAATGAGCAGTTCTTC. Translating it yields CSVTSGGARNEQFF.

V gene TRBV5-5 combines with J gene TRBJ2-1; maybe TRBD1 (6 bases). CDR3 length: 18 amino acids. Germline CDR1 and CDR2: SGHKS and YYEKEE (reference sequence). The V end was cut by 4 bases, the J end by 0 bases, with 20 bases between. The CDR3 DNA reads as TGTGCCAGCAGCCGAATGGGGGCTAGTCCTAGCTCCTACAATGAGCAGTTCTTC. Amino acid sequence: CASSRMGASPSSYNEQFF.